The 23 T cell receptor beta chains below all came from one sample that was sequenced in a study of T-cell reconstitution after alpha-beta-depleted transplantation in children. It was with unique molecular identifiers that the TCRbeta library was prepared. TCRdb processed the PCR reads anew with MiXCR; each CDR3 protein has one entry. This table holds about 480,000 distinct CDR3 sequences, 12% found once. The starting material was PBMCs from the stem cell graft donor, obtained from the stem cell graft. The receptors derive from a human donor who donated a stem cell graft to a child with combined immunodeficiency.

This clonotype was counted a few times. The chain is built from TRBV5-6 and TRBJ2-3, with TRBD2 matching 10 bases. V was pared by 0 bases and J by 7 bases, with 5 bases of the junction left unmatched. The CDR3 consists of 15 residues. From germline, CDR1 is SGHDT and CDR2 YYEEEE. Here the CDR3 DNA reads TGTGCCAGCAGCTTGGATGGACTAGCGGTAAATACGCAGTATTTT. It is translated as CASSLDGLAVNTQYF.

The rearrangement uses TRBV20-1 and TRBJ2-3, with a weak D call TRBD2 (6 bases). Per the germline V gene, CDR1 is DFQATT and CDR2 is SNEGSKA (reference sequence). The CDR3 sequence is 14 residues long. The V end lost 6 bases, the J end lost 0 bases, and 13 bases lay between the germline ends. Here the CDR3 reads CSAVYSGSTDTQYF. In DNA form, the CDR3 reads TGCAGTGCCGTTTATAGCGGAAGCACAGATACGCAGTATTTT.

This rearrangement joins TRBV5-6 to TRBJ1-1; D unresolved. This CDR3 has 14 amino acids. Germline-derived CDR1 and CDR2 are SGHDT and YYEEEE. V lost 4 bases, J lost 6 bases, and 16 bases lay in between. The CDR3 loop is CASSAVGRSAEAFF. The CDR3 DNA reads as TGTGCCAGCAGCGCCGTGGGAAGGAGCGCTGAAGCTTTCTTT.

About this clonotype: Its ends do not fully match the called genes, so a read error is possible. V is TRBV27 and J is TRBJ2-5; D uncertain. There are 13 residues in the CDR3. CDR1 and CDR2 from the germline V gene are MNHEY and SMNVEV (reference sequence). The CDR3 DNA is TGTGCCTGCAGTTTCCCGTACCAAGAGACCCAGTACTTC. Translating it yields CACSFPYQETQYF.

The rearrangement uses TRBV12-3 or TRBV12-4 and TRBJ1-6, with D perhaps TRBD1 (6 bases). The CDR3 is 16 residues long. V was shortened by 4 bases and J by 6 bases, with 16 bases between the two germline ends. The DNA for the CDR3 is TGTGCCAGCAGTTCAGCGACAGGAAGCCGTAATTCACCCCTCCACTTT. Protein product: CASSSATGSRNSPLHF.

This clonotype was picked up a small number of times. The chain uses TRBV5-1 and TRBJ2-3; no firm D call. CDR3 length: 15 residues. V was shortened by 0 bases and J by 0 bases, with 8 bases between the two germline ends. CDR1 is SGHRS, CDR2 YFSETQ, per germline. The CDR3 bases are TGCGCCAGCAGCTTGGTCCAGACTAGCACAGATACGCAGTATTTT. Amino acids: CASSLVQTSTDTQYF.

The chain is built from TRBV24-1 and TRBJ2-1, with TRBD2 matching 12 bases. The CDR3 loop spans 18 amino acids. V was pared by 3 bases and J by 5 bases, with 10 bases of the junction left unmatched. Germline V CDR1 and CDR2: KGHDR, SFDVKD. CDR3 loop: CATSDPSSGGGYDNEQFF. Here the CDR3 DNA reads TGTGCCACCAGTGATCCTTCTAGCGGGGGGGGATATGACAATGAGCAGTTCTTC.

This chain uses TRBV30 with TRBJ2-7, with 9 bases aligning to TRBD2. The V gene end was trimmed by 1 base and the J gene end by 2 bases; junction bases not matched to a gene: 3. CDR1 is GTSNPN, CDR2 SVGIG, per germline (reference sequence). The length of the CDR3 is 14 residues. CDR3 bases: TGTGCCTGGAGTGGGGGCGGGGGGGCCTACGAGCAGTACTTC. This translates into CAWSGGGGAYEQYF.

V gene TRBV9 combines with J gene TRBJ2-7; 13 nucleotides agree with TRBD2. Germline assignment: CDR1 SGDLS and CDR2 YYNGEE. The CDR3 has 17 residues. Trimming at V came to 3 bases and at J to 4 bases, leaving 10 bases not matched to a gene. The CDR3 region has the DNA TGTGCCAGCAGCGCTGGGGCCGGGACTAGCGGGATTTACGAGCAGTACTTC. As protein: CASSAGAGTSGIYEQYF. Looking up the rest from reference TRBV9 and TRBJ2-7 gives the full variable domain: DSGVTQTPKHLITATGQRVTLRCSPRSGDLSVYWYQQSLDQGLQFLIQYYNGEERAKGNILERFSAQQFPDLHSELNLSSLELGDSALYFCASSAGAGTSGIYEQYFGPGTRLTVT.

This clonotype showed up many times. The V and J genes are TRBV29-1 and TRBJ2-3; the D gene is possibly TRBD1 (8 bases). Germline-derived CDR1 and CDR2 are SQVTM and ANQGSEA. Trimming took off 6 bases at V and 2 bases at J, with 15 bases between the two ends. The CDR3 sequence is 14 residues long. CDR3 sequence reads: CSVADRDYTDTQYF. The CDR3, as DNA: TGCAGCGTAGCGGACAGGGACTACACAGATACGCAGTATTTT.

There are many counts of this clonotype. This rearrangement joins TRBV29-1 to TRBJ2-1, with 11 bases fitting TRBD2. The length of the CDR3 is 16 residues. J lost 6 bases, V lost 4 bases, and 11 bases had no gene match. The germline V gene encodes CDR1 SQVTM and CDR2 ANQGSEA. CDR3 coding DNA: TGCAGCGTTGCCCCCGCGACTAGCGGGATTAGCAATGAGCAGTTCTTC. Protein: CSVAPATSGISNEQFF.

The sample holds a few counts of this clonotype. The CDR3 protein is CASSLTRGLLSITEAFF. The CDR3 nucleotides are TGTGCCAGCAGCTTAACTCGAGGACTTTTGTCTATCACTGAAGCTTTCTTT. The chain employs TRBV7-8 and TRBJ1-1, with D hard to call. Germline V gene data show CDR1 as SGHVS and CDR2 as FQNEAQ. The CDR3 has 17 residues. V was shortened by 2 bases and J by 4 bases, with 20 bases between the two germline ends.

This clonotype was seen repeatedly, ten times or more. The chain couples TRBV4-1 to TRBJ2-7; D possibly matches TRBD1 or TRBD2 (5 bases each). There are 15 residues in the CDR3. V was trimmed by 1 base and J by 3 bases, leaving 13 bases between them. Per the germline V gene, CDR1 is MGHRA and CDR2 is YSYEKL. The CDR3: CASSQVPGPSYEQYF. In DNA form, the CDR3 reads TGCGCCAGCAGCCAAGTCCCGGGACCGAGCTACGAGCAGTACTTC.

The chain recombines TRBV20-1 with TRBJ2-2; no firm D call. V shed 4 bases and J shed 5 bases, with 14 bases lying between them. In germline, CDR1 is DFQATT, CDR2 SNEGSKA (reference sequence). The CDR3 has 14 residues. The CDR3 DNA sequence: TGCAGTGCTAAAGAACAGTCCCTAACCGGGGAGCTGTTTTTT. Its translation is CSAKEQSLTGELFF.

CDR3 sequence (DNA): TGTGCCAGCAGCCCAGGACTAGCGGGAAAGTCCTACAATGAGCAGTTCTTC. Translating gives CASSPGLAGKSYNEQFF. The gene calls are TRBV7-9 and TRBJ2-1; 12 nucleotides align to TRBD2. In germline, CDR1 is SEHNR, CDR2 FQNEAQ (reference sequence). Trimming at V came to 5 bases and at J to 1 base, leaving 6 bases not matched to a gene. The CDR3 extends over 17 amino acids.

This clonotype was seen many times. In DNA form, the CDR3 reads TGTGCCAGCAGTTCGACAGGGGGCCGGGTCACCGGGGAGCTGTTTTTT. It translates to CASSSTGGRVTGELFF. The V gene is TRBV12-3 or TRBV12-4, the J gene TRBJ2-2; 10 bases are a match to TRBD1. This CDR3 comprises 16 residues. After removal of 4 bases from V and 4 bases from J, the junction contained 6 bases not matched to a gene.

This clonotype has at least ten counts. The V gene is TRBV12-3 or TRBV12-4, the J gene TRBJ2-5; a weak D match, TRBD1 (5 bases). The CDR3 covers 14 residues. V was trimmed by 5 bases and J by 5 bases, leaving 15 bases between them. CDR3 protein: CASSPTQDGETQYF. For the CDR3, the DNA is TGTGCCAGCAGTCCAACACAGGATGGGGAGACCCAGTACTTC.

This clonotype was recorded a few times. V and J are TRBV5-1 and TRBJ2-3, with 7 bases matching TRBD2. Germline CDR1 and CDR2: SGHRS and YFSETQ. This CDR3 spans 15 amino acids. J was trimmed by 5 bases and V by 4 bases; bases with no gene match: 10. CDR3 nucleotide sequence: TGCGCCAGCAGCCCTGGGGACTACCAACGAGATACGCAGTATTTT. Translating it yields CASSPGDYQRDTQYF.

The chain's CDR3 is CASSFGTSGGSSYNEQFF. The CDR3 DNA reads TGCGCCAGCAGCTTCGGGACTAGCGGGGGGAGCTCCTACAATGAGCAGTTCTTC. The chain carries TRBV5-1 and TRBJ2-1, with 15 bases fitting TRBD2. The CDR3 covers 18 residues. Unmatched junction bases numbered 3, after V lost 2 bases and J lost 0 bases. Germline CDR1 is SGHRS and CDR2 is YFSETQ.

Many counts were recorded for this clonotype. This rearrangement joins TRBV12-3 or TRBV12-4 to TRBJ2-7; D not resolved. V dropped 3 bases and J dropped 5 bases, with 14 bases sitting between them. This CDR3 spans 14 amino acids. The CDR3 region is CASSFSGGTHEQYF. Here the CDR3 DNA reads TGTGCCAGCAGTTTTTCTGGTGGAACCCACGAGCAGTACTTC.

In this sample, this clonotype turned up many times. V is TRBV21-1 and J is TRBJ2-7; the table's TRBD1 call for D was not verified on the DNA. TRBV21-1 counts as a pseudogene. This CDR3 is built from 15 residues. The CDR3 here is CASSNGQALSYEQYF. In DNA form, the CDR3 reads TGTGCCAGCAGCAACGGACAGGCGCTCTCCTACGAGCAGTACTTC.

As to this clonotype: The junction departs from the called germline gene at one end, perhaps through a read error. The CDR3 is CASSPAQPSDEQYF. The CDR3 DNA reads as TGTGCCAGCAGTCCCGCCCAGCCCTCCGACGAGCAGTACTTC. The J gene is TRBJ2-7, the V gene TRBV2; D not certain. Germline V gene sequence: CDR1 SNHLY, CDR2 FYNNEI. CDR3 size: 14 residues.

This clonotype was picked up many times. V usage is TRBV10-3 and J usage is TRBJ2-1; TRBD2 is a possible D gene (6 bases). The V end lost 0 bases, the J end lost 6 bases, and 12 bases lay between the germline ends. From germline, CDR1 is ENHRY and CDR2 SYGVKD. CDR3 length equals 15 residues. CDR3 nucleotide sequence: TGTGCCATCAGTGAGTCTAGCGGTACAAGCAATGAGCAGTTCTTC. Translation: CAISESSGTSNEQFF.